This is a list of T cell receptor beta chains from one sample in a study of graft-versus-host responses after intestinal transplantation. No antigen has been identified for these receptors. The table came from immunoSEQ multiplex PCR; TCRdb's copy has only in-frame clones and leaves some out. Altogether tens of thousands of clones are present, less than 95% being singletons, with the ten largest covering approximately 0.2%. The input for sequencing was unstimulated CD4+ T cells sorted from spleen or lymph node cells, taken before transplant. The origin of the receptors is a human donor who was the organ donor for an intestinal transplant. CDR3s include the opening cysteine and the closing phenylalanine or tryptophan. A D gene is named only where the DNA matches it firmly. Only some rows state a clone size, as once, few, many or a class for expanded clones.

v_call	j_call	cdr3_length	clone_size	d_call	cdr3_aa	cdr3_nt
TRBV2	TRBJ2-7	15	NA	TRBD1	CASSGGQGYTYEQYF	TGTGCCAGCAGCGGGGGACAGGGTTACACTTACGAGCAGTACTTC
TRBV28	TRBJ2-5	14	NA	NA	CASTPGGALETQYF	TGTGCCAGCACCCCCGGTGGGGCTTTAGAGACCCAGTACTTC
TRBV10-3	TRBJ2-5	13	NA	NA	CAISVGVQETQYF	TGTGCCATCAGTGTGGGGGTCCAAGAGACCCAGTACTTC
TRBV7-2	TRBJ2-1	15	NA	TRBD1	CASSPIGQGGYEQFF	TGTGCCAGCAGCCCGATCGGACAGGGTGGCTATGAGCAGTTCTTC
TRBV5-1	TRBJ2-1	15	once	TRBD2	CASSSRLAGGNEQFF	TGCGCCAGCAGCTCCCGACTAGCGGGTGGGAATGAGCAGTTCTTC
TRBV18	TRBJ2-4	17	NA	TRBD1	CASSPPPTRDRVDIQYF	TGTGCCAGCTCACCACCACCAACCCGGGACAGGGTAGACATTCAGTACTTC
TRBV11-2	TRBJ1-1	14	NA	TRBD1	CASSPRQGRTEAFF	TGTGCCAGCAGCCCAAGACAGGGACGGACTGAAGCTTTCTTT
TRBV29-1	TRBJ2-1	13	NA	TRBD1	CSVGDRGGNEQFF	TGCAGCGTTGGGGACAGGGGGGGGAATGAGCAGTTCTTC
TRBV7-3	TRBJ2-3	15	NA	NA	CASSKGGASTDTQYF	TGTGCCAGCAGCAAAGGGGGGGCTAGCACAGATACGCAGTATTTT
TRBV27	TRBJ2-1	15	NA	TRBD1	CASTVFRDSYNEQFF	TGTGCCAGCACGGTTTTTCGGGACAGTTACAATGAGCAGTTCTTC
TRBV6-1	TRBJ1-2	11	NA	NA	CASSGRVGYTF	TGTGCCAGCAGTGGCAGGGTGGGCTACACCTTC
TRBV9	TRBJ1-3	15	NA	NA	CASSVGLSSGNTIYF	TGTGCCAGCAGCGTAGGTCTAAGCTCTGGAAACACCATATATTTT
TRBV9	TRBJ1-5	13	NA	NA	CASSVEVRTPQHF	TGTGCCAGCAGCGTAGAGGTTCGAACGCCCCAGCATTTT
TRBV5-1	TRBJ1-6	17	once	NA	CASSSETQSSYNSPLHF	TGCGCCAGCAGCTCCGAAACACAGAGCTCCTATAATTCACCCCTCCACTTT
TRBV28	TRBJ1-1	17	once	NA	CASSPLFGEGGNTEAFF	TGTGCCAGCAGTCCCCTTTTTGGGGAAGGAGGAAACACTGAAGCTTTCTTT
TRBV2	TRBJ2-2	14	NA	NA	CASSEPLNTGELFF	TGTGCCAGCAGTGAGCCACTCAACACCGGGGAGCTGTTTTTT
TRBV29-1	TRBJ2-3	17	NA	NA	CSVPRAGRTTSTDTQYF	TGCAGCGTGCCCCGGGCGGGCAGAACAACTAGCACAGATACGCAGTATTTT
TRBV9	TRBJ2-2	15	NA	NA	CASSFGRSNTGELFF	TGTGCCAGCAGCTTCGGGCGCTCGAACACCGGGGAGCTGTTTTTT
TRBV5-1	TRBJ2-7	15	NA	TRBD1	CASSLRGTGTYEQYF	TGCGCCAGCAGTTTGAGGGGGACAGGGACCTACGAGCAGTACTTC
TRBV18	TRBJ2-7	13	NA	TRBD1	CASSPGQGNEQYF	TGTGCCAGCTCACCGGGACAGGGTAACGAGCAGTACTTC
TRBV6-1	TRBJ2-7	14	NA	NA	CASSEIQGTYEQYF	TGTGCCAGCAGTGAAATTCAGGGTACCTACGAGCAGTACTTC
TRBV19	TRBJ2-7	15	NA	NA	CASSIDRKNSYEQYF	TGTGCCAGTAGTATCGATAGAAAGAATTCCTACGAGCAGTACTTC
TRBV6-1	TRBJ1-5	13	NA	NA	CASSDYSNQPQHF	TGTGCCAGCAGTGACTATAGCAATCAGCCCCAGCATTTT
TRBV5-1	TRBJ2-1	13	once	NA	CASSLVPGNEQFF	TGCGCCAGCAGCTTGGTTCCAGGCAATGAGCAGTTCTTC
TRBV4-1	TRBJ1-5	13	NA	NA	CASSPLGERPQHF	TGCGCCAGCAGCCCCTTAGGTGAACGGCCCCAGCATTTT
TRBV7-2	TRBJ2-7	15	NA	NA	CASSLEAGQTYEQYF	TGTGCCAGCAGCTTAGAGGCCGGACAGACCTACGAGCAGTACTTC
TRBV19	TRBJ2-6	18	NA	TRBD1	CASSTNAGTGNGANVLTF	TGTGCCAGTAGTACAAACGCCGGGACAGGGAATGGGGCCAACGTCCTGACTTTC
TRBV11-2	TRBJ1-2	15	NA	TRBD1	CASSLSPQGDYGYTF	TGTGCCAGCAGCTTATCCCCCCAGGGGGACTATGGCTACACCTTC
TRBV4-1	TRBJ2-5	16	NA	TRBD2	CASSQVGAGGQETQYF	TGCGCCAGCAGCCAAGTCGGAGCGGGGGGGCAAGAGACCCAGTACTTC
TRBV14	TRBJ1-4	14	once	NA	CASSPRSGAEKLFF	TGTGCCAGCAGCCCAAGGAGCGGGGCTGAAAAACTGTTTTTT
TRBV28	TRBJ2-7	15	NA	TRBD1	CASSLPGQATYEQYF	TGTGCCAGCAGTTTACCGGGACAGGCCACCTACGAGCAGTACTTC
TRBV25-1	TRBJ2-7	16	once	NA	CASSDLPQGRSHEQYF	TGTGCCAGCAGTGACCTCCCCCAGGGAAGGAGCCACGAGCAGTACTTC
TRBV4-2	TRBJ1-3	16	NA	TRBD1	CASSHVTGVSGNTIYF	TGTGCCAGCAGCCACGTTACAGGGGTCTCTGGAAACACCATATATTTT
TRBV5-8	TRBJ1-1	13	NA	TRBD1	CASSLPTGSKTFF	TGTGCCAGCAGCTTGCCGACAGGGTCGAAGACTTTCTTT
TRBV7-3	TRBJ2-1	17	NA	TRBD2	CASSPAPSGGEYNEQFF	TGTGCCAGCAGCCCGGCCCCAAGCGGGGGGGAATACAATGAGCAGTTCTTC
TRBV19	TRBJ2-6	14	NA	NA	CASRYSAGANVLTF	TGTGCCAGTAGATACAGTGCTGGGGCCAACGTCCTGACTTTC
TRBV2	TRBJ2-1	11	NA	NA	CASSARPEQFF	TGTGCCAGCAGTGCGCGGCCTGAGCAGTTCTTC
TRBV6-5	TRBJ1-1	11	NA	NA	CASSSSSQAFF	TGTGCCAGCAGTTCCTCGAGTCAAGCTTTCTTT
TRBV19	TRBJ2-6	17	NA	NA	CASSTNFSPSGANVLTF	TGTGCCAGTAGTACGAATTTCTCCCCCTCTGGGGCCAACGTCCTGACTTTC
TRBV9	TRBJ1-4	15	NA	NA	CASSIRGVDGEKLFF	TGTGCCAGCAGCATCCGGGGAGTGGACGGGGAAAAACTGTTTTTT
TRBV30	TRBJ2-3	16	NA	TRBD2	CAWSVQLAGFTDTQYF	TGTGCCTGGAGTGTACAGCTAGCGGGGTTCACAGATACGCAGTATTTT
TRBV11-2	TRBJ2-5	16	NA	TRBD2	CASSLRSGGAEETQYF	TGTGCCAGCAGCTTGAGAAGCGGGGGGGCTGAGGAGACCCAGTACTTC
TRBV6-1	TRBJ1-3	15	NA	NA	CASRRTETSGNTIYF	TGTGCCAGCAGAAGGACGGAAACCTCTGGAAACACCATATATTTT
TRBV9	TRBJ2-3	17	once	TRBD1	CASSSKIGTGFTDTQYF	TGTGCCAGCAGCTCTAAGATCGGGACAGGATTCACAGATACGCAGTATTTT
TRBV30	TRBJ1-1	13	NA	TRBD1	CAWNKDRASEAFF	TGTGCCTGGAACAAGGACAGGGCGTCTGAAGCTTTCTTT
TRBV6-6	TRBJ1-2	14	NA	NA	CASSYSDTRGGYTF	TGTGCCAGCAGTTACTCGGACACCCGCGGGGGCTACACCTTC
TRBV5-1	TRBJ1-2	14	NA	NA	CASRTGPPDYGYTF	TGCGCCAGCCGGACCGGGCCCCCCGACTATGGCTACACCTTC
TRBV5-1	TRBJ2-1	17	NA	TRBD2	CASSPGVAGGSYNEQFF	TGCGCCAGCAGCCCCGGCGTAGCGGGGGGTTCCTACAATGAGCAGTTCTTC
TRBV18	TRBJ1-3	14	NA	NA	CASSGQSSGNTIYF	TGTGCCAGTTCAGGGCAGAGCTCTGGAAACACCATATATTTT
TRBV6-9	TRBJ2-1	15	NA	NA	CASSRLQPGYNEQFF	TGTGCCAGCAGTCGCCTACAACCGGGATACAATGAGCAGTTCTTC
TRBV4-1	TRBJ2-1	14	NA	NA	CASSPQGGTTEQFF	TGCGCCAGCAGCCCTCAGGGGGGGACGACTGAGCAGTTCTTC
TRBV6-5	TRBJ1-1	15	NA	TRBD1	CASSPGQGSNTEAFF	TGTGCCAGCAGTCCCGGACAGGGATCGAACACTGAAGCTTTCTTT
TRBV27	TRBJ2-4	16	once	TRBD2	CASRPPGVSGGNIQYF	TGTGCCAGCAGACCCCCGGGTGTTAGCGGGGGAAACATTCAGTACTTC
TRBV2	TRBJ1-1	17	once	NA	CASSEARGLLGNTEAFF	TGTGCCAGCAGTGAAGCGCGGGGACTACTTGGGAACACTGAAGCTTTCTTT